This T cell receptor (beta chain) was found in a study of graft-versus-host responses after intestinal transplantation. Across the whole study: Among the recipients, transplants were multivisceral, liver-intestinal, or isolated intestinal.

On this clone itself: The antigen is unknown.

From the graft tissue, intraepithelial and lamina propria lymphocytes were released through processing. The germline gives CDR1 MGHRA, CDR2 YSYEKL. With 1 base removed from V and 10 bases from J, the gap between germline ends came to 11 bases. There are 13 residues in the CDR3. General study findings and limits: High graft-versus-host to host-versus-graft clonal ratios were found in allografts of patients who had graft-donor T cell macrochimerism. The study associated peak circulating GvH clone levels with early post-transplant HvG declines.

Measured with immunoSEQ multiplex PCR; TCRdb has only the in-frame clones, and not every one. This table holds about 37,000 clones, about nine tenths found once. This sequence joins TRBV4-1 and TRBJ2-1, with D possibly TRBD1 on 5 matching bases. This sequence originates from a human patient who received an intestinal transplant, so some T cells may come from the graft donor. Sequencing was performed on ileum tissue, taken about 28 weeks after intestinal transplant. CDR3 nucleotide sequence: TGCGCCAGCAGCCAAGTCCGGGCAGGGGAGCAGTTCTTC. Encoded protein: CASSQVRAGEQFF.